This entry is about one T cell receptor (beta chain). What it binds is not known. The CDR3 consists of 15 residues. Germline V gene data show CDR1 as SGHNT and CDR2 as YYREEE (reference sequence). Trimming at V came to 4 bases and at J to 4 bases, leaving 5 bases not matched to a gene. This entry is derived from a study of STAT5B mutations in CD4+ large granular lymphocyte leukemia. Study-wide context: The CDR3 'QG' motif was associated with a particular HLA allele among healthy donors.

Study-wide results and caveats: No patients shared main leukemic clonotypes, though approximately 26% appeared at low frequency elsewhere. Patient CD4-sorted repertoires looked more clonal than healthy CD4+ repertoires, even without putative leukemic clones.

Clones were sequenced by immunoSEQ multiplex PCR, and TCRdb holds only the in-frame ones, with some missing. The sample holds 30,000 to 35,000 clones, about 85% seen once. This clonotype originated in a human donor in good health. The rearrangement uses TRBV5-4 and TRBJ2-1; TRBD2 matches at 10 bases. Sequenced sample: CD4+ T cells from blood buffy coats. The CDR3: CASSLGTSEYNEQFF. CDR3 DNA: TGTGCCAGCAGCCTCGGGACTAGCGAATACAATGAGCAGTTCTTC.